These T cell receptor beta chains were read from a single sample in a study of blood T cell repertoires in COVID-19. Libraries were prepared by immunoSEQ multiplex PCR; TCRdb keeps only in-frame clonotypes and omits some of them. The sample records about 290,000 clones, under 90% being singletons. The material sequenced was PBMCs or T cells enriched from blood (not recorded which). The receptors shown here come from a woman between 40 and 50 years old who had recovered from COVID-19. The CDR3 runs from the conserved cysteine through the conserved F or W. The D gene is left open where the match is weak. Clone size is stated in some rows and not others, as once, few, many or a class when expanded.

d_call j_call clone_size v_call cdr3_aa cdr3_nt
NA TRBJ1-2 once TRBV5-6 CASSGSGQRNYGYTF TGTGCCAGCAGCGGGAGCGGACAGAGAAACTATGGCTACACCTTC
NA TRBJ1-5 NA TRBV6-1 CASSEGWTDYQPQHF TGTGCCAGCAGTGAAGGGTGGACAGATTATCAGCCCCAGCATTTT
TRBD2 TRBJ2-2 NA TRBV9 CASSVGLASNTGELFF TGTGCCAGCAGCGTAGGACTAGCGAGCAACACCGGGGAGCTGTTTTTT
NA TRBJ1-4 NA TRBV19 CASSVGGGRSGKLFF TGTGCCAGTAGTGTTGGGGGAGGGAGGTCAGGAAAACTGTTTTTT
NA TRBJ2-3 NA TRBV18 CASSPESRVRTDTQYF TGTGCCAGCTCACCAGAATCCCGGGTCCGCACAGATACGCAGTATTTT
NA TRBJ2-1 NA TRBV2 CASSMETAYNEQFF TGTGCCAGCAGTATGGAGACAGCCTACAATGAGCAGTTCTTC
NA TRBJ2-7 NA TRBV6-5 CASSYSEGSEQYF TGTGCCAGCAGTTACTCGGAGGGATCCGAGCAGTACTTC
TRBD2 TRBJ2-7 NA TRBV27 CASSFRSGGNEQYF TGTGCCAGCAGTTTTAGGAGCGGGGGCAACGAGCAGTACTTC
TRBD1 TRBJ2-1 NA TRBV18 CASSLSGQGDNEQFF TGTGCCAGCTCACTATCGGGACAGGGGGACAATGAGCAGTTCTTC
NA TRBJ1-6 once TRBV7-6 CASSLASRPSRGSPLHF TGTGCCAGCAGCTTAGCGAGCAGACCCTCCCGGGGTTCACCCCTCCACTTT
NA TRBJ1-2 NA TRBV7-8 CASSLGFSYGYTF TGTGCCAGCAGCCTTGGCTTTTCCTATGGCTACACCTTC
TRBD1 TRBJ1-2 few TRBV16 CASSQRDREQHIGGYTF TGTGCCAGCAGCCAAAGGGACAGGGAGCAACATATAGGCGGCTACACCTTC
TRBD2 TRBJ2-1 NA TRBV25-1 CASSYRAGRLYNEQFF TGTGCCAGCAGTTACCGAGCGGGGAGGCTCTACAATGAGCAGTTCTTC
TRBD1 TRBJ1-2 NA TRBV7-9 CASSPTGGTYGYTF TGTGCCAGCAGCCCGACAGGGGGGACCTATGGCTACACCTTC
TRBD1 TRBJ2-2 NA TRBV5-4 CASSHRQGITGELFF TGTGCCAGCAGCCACCGACAGGGGATCACCGGGGAGCTGTTTTTT
NA TRBJ1-2 NA TRBV29-1 CSAGGARDYGYTF TGCAGCGCAGGCGGAGCGAGGGACTATGGCTACACCTTC
NA TRBJ1-2 once TRBV18 CASSPGDYGYTF TGTGCCAGCTCACCCGGGGACTATGGCTACACCTTC
TRBD1 TRBJ2-7 NA TRBV9 CASSVSRQQGDEQYF TGTGCCAGCAGCGTCTCCCGGCAACAGGGGGACGAGCAGTACTTC
TRBD1 TRBJ1-3 NA TRBV7-9 CASSLEDRVSGNTIYF TGTGCCAGCAGCTTAGAGGACAGGGTTTCTGGAAACACCATATATTTT
NA TRBJ1-2 NA TRBV7-9 CASSLREGSNGYTF TGTGCCAGCAGCTTGAGGGAAGGTTCAAATGGCTACACCTTC
NA TRBJ2-3 NA TRBV7-3 CASSSDYTDTQYF TGTGCCAGCAGCTCGGACTACACAGATACGCAGTATTTT
TRBD2 TRBJ2-7 NA TRBV7-9 CASSLVPGGGSEYF TGTGCCAGCAGCTTAGTTCCCGGGGGGGGATCCGAGTACTTC
NA TRBJ2-7 once TRBV23-1 CASSQLDSGEQYF TGCGCCAGCAGTCAATTAGACAGTGGCGAGCAGTACTTC
TRBD1 TRBJ1-6 few TRBV6-4 CASGQGTNSPLHF TGTGCCAGTGGACAGGGGACGAATTCACCCCTCCACTTT
NA TRBJ1-1 NA TRBV10-1 CASSENVRNTEAFF TGCGCCAGCAGTGAGAACGTGAGGAACACTGAAGCTTTCTTT
TRBD1 TRBJ2-7 NA TRBV6-5 CASKRQGVGEQYF TGTGCCAGCAAAAGACAGGGGGTGGGCGAGCAGTACTTC
TRBD1 TRBJ2-3 NA TRBV18 CASSPTGDGDTQYF TGTGCCAGCTCACCAACAGGGGACGGAGATACGCAGTATTTT
TRBD1 TRBJ2-7 once TRBV6-5 CASSSLDRFYEQYF TGTGCCAGCAGTTCTTTGGACAGGTTCTACGAGCAGTACTTC